The 23 T cell receptor beta chains given below trace back to one sample, sequenced in a study of graft-versus-host responses after intestinal transplantation. Method: immunoSEQ multiplex PCR; TCRdb's copy keeps in-frame clones and lacks some. In the table there are 62,000 or so clones, 85% to 90% of which are singletons. The sample was PBMCs, taken 26 days after transplant. Source of these receptors: a human patient who received an intestinal transplant, so some T cells may come from the graft donor.

The CDR3 region has the DNA TGTGCCAGCAGTCTAACAGGGCCCTCCTCAGATACGCAGTATTTT. Residues: CASSLTGPSSDTQYF. This chain uses TRBV2 with TRBJ2-3, with D perhaps TRBD1 (6 bases). Trimming stripped 5 bases from V and 4 bases from J, with 16 bases between. CDR3 size: 15 residues. Per the germline V gene, CDR1 is SNHLY and CDR2 is FYNNEI.

This clone has more than one count but fewer than ten. V gene TRBV5-5 combines with J gene TRBJ1-1, with D unclear. CDR1 is SGHKS, CDR2 YYEKEE, per germline (reference sequence). The CDR3 runs to 13 residues. Trimming took off 4 bases at V and 0 bases at J, with 7 bases between the two ends. The CDR3 region is CASSPAVNTEAFF. In DNA, the CDR3 is TGTGCCAGCAGCCCCGCAGTGAACACTGAAGCTTTCTTT.

This clone was observed a single time. This chain joins TRBV7-2 and TRBJ2-3; 9 bases line up with TRBD2. The CDR3 sequence is 17 residues long. The germline CDR1 and CDR2 sequences are SGHTA and FQGNSA. J lost 1 base, V lost 5 bases, and 10 bases had no gene match. The CDR3 sequence is CASSLGVAGARTDTQYF. As DNA, the CDR3 is TGTGCCAGCAGCCTCGGGGTAGCGGGGGCCCGCACAGATACGCAGTATTTT.

The chain links TRBV28 to TRBJ1-1, with 11 positions matching TRBD1. The J segment lost 0 bases and the V segment lost 5 bases, leaving 11 bases of the junction unmatched. This CDR3 contains 18 residues. Germline CDR1 is MDHEN and CDR2 is SYDVKM. CDR3 nucleotide sequence: TGTGCCAGCAGTATTCCTTGGGACAGGGGGGGGGTGAACACTGAAGCTTTCTTT. It specifies CASSIPWDRGGVNTEAFF. The whole variable domain, remainder taken from reference TRBV28 and TRBJ1-1, is DVKVTQSSRYLVKRTGEKVFLECVQDMDHENMFWYRQDPGLGLRLIYFSYDVKMKEKGDIPEGYSVSREKKERFSLILESASTNQTSMYLCASSIPWDRGGVNTEAFFGQGTRLTVV.

The gene calls are TRBV7-3 and TRBJ2-1, with D perhaps matching TRBD1 (6 bases). Trimming took 3 bases from V and 9 from J, leaving 12 bases between them. Germline CDR1 is SGHTA and CDR2 is FQGTGA. The CDR3 covers 13 residues. The chain's CDR3 is CASSFIQGGEQFF. The DNA of the CDR3 is TGTGCCAGCAGCTTCATACAGGGCGGTGAGCAGTTCTTC.

This chain uses TRBV27 with TRBJ2-1; D possibly corresponds to TRBD2 (6 bases). The CDR3 spans 14 residues. The V gene lost 7 bases and the J gene lost 4 bases, with 14 bases spanning the gap. CDR1 and CDR2 from the germline V gene are MNHEY and SMNVEV (reference sequence). The CDR3 spells CASTTGEGYNEQFF. In nucleotides, the CDR3 is TGTGCCAGCACGACGGGAGAGGGATACAATGAGCAGTTCTTC.

The rearrangement uses TRBV12-5 and TRBJ2-2; D is uncertain. CDR3 length: 13 amino acids. V lost 0 bases and J lost 5, with 4 bases in between. Germline CDR1 and CDR2: LGHNT and FRNRAP. The CDR3 loop reads CASGLVSTGELFF. CDR3 DNA: TGTGCTAGTGGTTTGGTATCGACCGGGGAGCTGTTTTTT. The full variable domain, in which reference TRBV12-5 and TRBJ2-2 provide the parts outside the CDR3, is DARVTQTPRHKVTEMGQEVTMRCQPILGHNTVFWYRQTMMQGLELLAYFRNRAPLDDSGMPKDRFSAEMPDATLATLKIQPSEPRDSAVYFCASGLVSTGELFFGEGSRLTVL.

The chain has TRBV7-8 and TRBJ2-1; 9 bases map to TRBD1. The CDR3 length is 16 residues. Germline CDR1 SGHVS, CDR2 FQNEAQ. J gave up 4 bases and V 7 bases, and 11 bases lay outside the gene matches. The CDR3 loop reads CASIVRDRESYNEQFF. The CDR3, as DNA: TGTGCCAGCATCGTCCGGGACAGGGAATCGTACAATGAGCAGTTCTTC.

This chain uses TRBV30 with TRBJ1-1; D possibly corresponds to TRBD1 (6 bases). Trimming stripped 5 bases from V and 1 base from J, with 14 bases between. Germline V gene sequence: CDR1 GTSNPN, CDR2 SVGIG (reference sequence). This CDR3 contains 14 residues. The CDR3 DNA is TGTGCCTGGGCCCCTGGACAGAAGAACACTGAAGCTTTCTTT. Translated, it gives CAWAPGQKNTEAFF. The variable domain in full, with the rest retrieved from reference TRBV30 and TRBJ1-1, is SQTIHQWPATLVQPVGSPLSLECTVEGTSNPNLYWYRQAAGRGLQLLFYSVGIGQISSEVPQNLSASRPQDRQFILSSKKLLLSDSGFYLCAWAPGQKNTEAFFGQGTRLTVV.

The rearrangement joins TRBV2 to TRBJ2-7; 9 bases match TRBD1. The CDR3 sequence is 14 residues long. Germline V CDR1 and CDR2: SNHLY, FYNNEI. V gave up 5 bases and J gave up 2 bases; unmatched junction bases: 4. CDR3 amino acids: CASSPGTGPYEQYF. The CDR3 coding sequence is TGTGCCAGCAGTCCCGGGACAGGGCCCTACGAGCAGTACTTC. The full variable domain, completed using reference TRBV2 and TRBJ2-7, is EPEVTQTPSHQVTQMGQEVILRCVPISNHLYFYWYRQILGQKVEFLVSFYNNEISEKSEIFDDQFSVERPDGSNFTLKIRSTKLEDSAMYFCASSPGTGPYEQYFGPGTRLTVT.

This chain links TRBV28 with TRBJ1-1; TRBD1 matches at 11 bases. Germline assignment: CDR1 MDHEN and CDR2 SYDVKM. V was pared by 6 bases and J by 11 bases, with 11 bases of the junction left unmatched. The CDR3 extends over 14 amino acids. The CDR3 coding sequence is TGTGCCAGCAGACACTCCGGGACAGGGGGTGCGGCTTTCTTT. Its protein is CASRHSGTGGAAFF.

J is TRBJ1-1 and V is TRBV30, with D unresolved. Germline values: CDR1 GTSNPN, CDR2 SVGIG (reference sequence). Trimming stripped 7 bases from V and 5 bases from J, with 17 bases between. The CDR3 consists of 13 residues. CDR3 amino acids: CASEDLLITEAFF. CDR3 sequence (DNA): TGTGCCTCGGAGGACCTCCTGATAACTGAAGCTTTCTTT. The entire variable domain, with the rest obtained from reference TRBV30 and TRBJ1-1, is as follows: SQTIHQWPATLVQPVGSPLSLECTVEGTSNPNLYWYRQAAGRGLQLLFYSVGIGQISSEVPQNLSASRPQDRQFILSSKKLLLSDSGFYLCASEDLLITEAFFGQGTRLTVV.

The chain recombines TRBV4-2 with TRBJ2-6; weak D call: TRBD1 (5 bases). In germline, CDR1 is LGHNA, CDR2 YNFKEQ. Trimming took 0 bases from V and 3 from J, leaving 6 bases between them. The CDR3 covers 15 residues. CDR3 nucleotides: TGTGCCAGCAGCCAAGATCAGGGTGGGGCCAACGTCCTGACTTTC. Translating gives CASSQDQGGANVLTF.

V is TRBV7-9 and J is TRBJ1-6; D might be TRBD1 (5 bases). The V and J ends lost 1 base and 10 bases respectively, with 14 bases between them. This CDR3 contains 15 residues. CDR1 and CDR2 (germline): SEHNR, FQNEAQ (reference sequence). DNA of the CDR3: TGTGCCAGCAGCTTAGGTTTACAGGAGATATCACCCCTCCACTTT. Amino acid sequence: CASSLGLQEISPLHF.

The gene calls are TRBV28 and TRBJ2-7; D perhaps matches TRBD2 (6 bases). Germline values: CDR1 MDHEN, CDR2 SYDVKM. CDR3 size: 13 residues. Trimming took off 7 bases at V and 0 bases at J, with 10 bases between the two ends. This CDR3 is CASTLGGSYEQYF. The CDR3 DNA sequence: TGTGCCAGCACCTTGGGAGGCTCCTACGAGCAGTACTTC.

V usage is TRBV4-2 and J usage is TRBJ2-3; 11 bases are shared with TRBD1. Germline V lookup: CDR1 LGHNA, CDR2 YNFKEQ. The ends lost 1 base at V and 4 bases at J; junction bases unmatched: 4. This CDR3 is 16 amino acids long. CDR3 sequence (DNA): TGTGCCAGCAGCCAAGCCCCGGGACAGGGGGCAGATACGCAGTATTTT. Its protein is CASSQAPGQGADTQYF.

This clone was found a few times. This chain joins TRBV19 and TRBJ2-2; D is unresolved. The CDR3 has 11 residues. CDR1 and CDR2 from the germline V gene are LNHDA and SQIVND (reference sequence). V shed 10 bases and J shed 1 base, with 4 bases lying between them. CDR3 in DNA: TGTGCCACCAGGAACACCGGGGAGCTGTTTTTT. As protein: CATRNTGELFF.

V gene TRBV9 combines with J gene TRBJ2-5; 7 positions agree with TRBD1. Matching the DNA end better, TRBJ2-7 makes the J call doubtful. The CDR3 loop spans 13 amino acids. From germline, CDR1 is SGDLS and CDR2 YYNGEE. CDR3 DNA sequence: TGTGCCAGCAGCCCCTACGACAGGGACGAGCAGTACTTC. Protein: CASSPYDRDEQYF.

This chain connects TRBV11-3 to TRBJ2-5; 11 nucleotides line up with TRBD2. The CDR3 extends over 16 amino acids. V trimming: 4 bases; J trimming: 1 base; junction bases outside the gene matches: 5. Germline CDR1 SGHNT, CDR2 YENEEA. CDR3 bases: TGTGCCAGCAGCTCAGGTAGCGGGGGGGCCCAAGAGACCCAGTACTTC. It codes for CASSSGSGGAQETQYF.

This chain connects TRBV4-1 to TRBJ1-5; 7 bases fit TRBD1. Germline CDR1 is MGHRA and CDR2 is YSYEKL. The length of the CDR3 is 16 residues. Trimming at V came to 3 bases and at J to 0 bases, leaving 5 bases not matched to a gene. The chain's CDR3 is CASSHTGTVSNQPQHF. In DNA, the CDR3 is TGCGCCAGCAGCCATACCGGGACAGTTAGCAATCAGCCCCAGCATTTT.

The V gene is TRBV11-2, the J gene TRBJ2-1; the match to TRBD2 covers 7 bases. The CDR3 is made up of 12 amino acids. V lost 5 bases, J lost 9 bases, and 4 bases stayed unmatched. Germline V CDR1 and CDR2: SGHAT, FQNNGV. This CDR3 reads CASSTGGGEQFF. CDR3 in DNA: TGTGCCAGCAGCACTGGGGGGGGTGAGCAGTTCTTC.

The rearrangement uses TRBV10-2 and TRBJ1-1, with D unresolved. The CDR3 has 15 residues. V lost 3 bases and J 2 bases, leaving 13 bases between the germline ends. CDR1 is WSHSY and CDR2 is SAAADI in the germline V gene. The CDR3 DNA reads as TGCGCCAGCAGTGAAGTCCGATCGGGTAACACTGAAGCTTTCTTT. Its protein is CASSEVRSGNTEAFF.

The rearrangement uses TRBV29-1 and TRBJ2-3, with 9 nucleotides matching TRBD1. Germline loops: CDR1 SQVTM, CDR2 ANQGSEA. The CDR3 sequence is 13 residues long. Trimming at V came to 5 bases and at J to 1 base, leaving 1 base not matched to a gene. CDR3 protein: CSVRTGGTDTQYF. DNA of the CDR3: TGCAGCGTTCGGACAGGGGGCACAGATACGCAGTATTTT.